This TCR beta chain was observed in a study of blood T cell repertoires in COVID-19. Overall study: Material from acute and convalescent COVID-19 was sourced from the United States, Italy and Spain. From T cells, B-cell-depleted T cells, or PBMCs came the material, which was cDNA or gDNA.

Authors' analysis steps: Estimation of nucleated cell counts relied on the amplification of reference gene primers. Data came from immunoSEQ multiplex PCR; TCRdb stores just in-frame clones and leaves some out. D and trimming come from the DNA, and the V and J calls and clone size come from that table. The data show 650,000 to 800,000 clones, about 87% seen once. CDR3 length: 14 residues. Deletions cut 4 bases from V and 3 bases from J, with 13 bases between. Germline V gene lookup returns CDR1 SQVTM and CDR2 ANQGSEA. The TCR sequence derives from a woman under 30 with acute or convalescent COVID-19. The source material was peripheral blood. V gene TRBV29-1 combines with J gene TRBJ1-5, with D possibly being TRBD1 (5 bases). CDR3 coding DNA: TGCAGCGTTGGATTTCCAGGGAACAATCAGCCCCAGCATTTT. As protein: CSVGFPGNNQPQHF.